Below are 5 T cell receptor beta chains sequenced from a single sample in a study of identical twins. In TCRdb, the 5' RACE reads were re-called with MiXCR into one record per CDR3 protein. This sample has a few hundred thousand distinct CDR3 sequences, with less than 9% found just once. These records were also assigned to another study, of yellow fever vaccine responses in identical twins.

Specimen: memory (CD45RO+) T cells sorted from blood. The receptor set was obtained from a woman between 18 and 29 years old in good health.

The V gene is TRBV3-1, the J gene TRBJ1-3; a possible D gene is TRBD1 (5 bases). V lost 9 bases, J lost 4 bases, and 7 bases lay in between. Germline V CDR1 and CDR2: LGHDT, YNNKEL (reference sequence). The CDR3 consists of 11 residues. In DNA, the CDR3 is TGTGCCAGTAGACAGGGAAACACCATATATTTT. It specifies CASRQGNTIYF. The complete variable domain, with remaining parts taken from reference TRBV3-1 and TRBJ1-3, reads DTAVSQTPKYLVTQMGNDKSIKCEQNLGHDTMYWYKQDSKKFLKIMFSYNNKELIINETVPNRFSPKSPDKAHLNLHINSLELGDSAVYFCASRQGNTIYFGEGSWLTVV.

This clonotype was recorded only once. The genes are TRBV7-9 and TRBJ1-1, with D perhaps matching TRBD1 (6 bases). V was shortened by 2 bases and J by 6 bases, with 13 bases between the two germline ends. CDR3 length: 14 amino acids. The V gene's germline CDR1 is SEHNR and CDR2 FQNEAQ (reference sequence). CDR3 in amino acids: CASSLTATGSEAFF. The DNA of the CDR3 is TGTGCCAGCAGCTTAACGGCAACAGGGTCTGAAGCTTTCTTT.

This clonotype has more than one count but fewer than ten. This chain connects TRBV10-1 to TRBJ2-1; the match to TRBD2 covers 8 bases. The V gene's germline CDR1 is WNHNN and CDR2 SYGVQD (reference sequence). The J segment lost 4 bases and the V segment lost 8 bases, leaving 7 bases of the junction unmatched. CDR3 length: 14 amino acids. CDR3 DNA sequence: TGCGCCAGCTCAAAACTAGCGGAGTACAATGAGCAGTTCTTC. Its translation: CASSKLAEYNEQFF.

The table lists this clonotype with a few counts. A much larger clone sits a single nucleotide away, making a read error possible. V gene TRBV12-3 or TRBV12-4 combines with J gene TRBJ1-1; a weak D match, TRBD1 (5 bases). This CDR3 has 14 residues. This CDR3 is CASGLAGGRAEAFF. CDR3 nucleotides: TGTGCCAGCGGTTTAGCTGGAGGCAGGGCTGAAGCTTTCTTT.

The chain employs TRBV5-1 and TRBJ2-4, with TRBD1 identical over 8 bases. CDR3 length: 14 amino acids. CDR1 and CDR2 from the germline V gene are SGHRS and YFSETQ. V was clipped by 4 bases and J by 4 bases; unmatched bases: 4. CDR3 DNA sequence: TGCGCCAGCAGCATCGGACAGGGAAAAAACATTCAGTACTTC. Translated, it gives CASSIGQGKNIQYF.